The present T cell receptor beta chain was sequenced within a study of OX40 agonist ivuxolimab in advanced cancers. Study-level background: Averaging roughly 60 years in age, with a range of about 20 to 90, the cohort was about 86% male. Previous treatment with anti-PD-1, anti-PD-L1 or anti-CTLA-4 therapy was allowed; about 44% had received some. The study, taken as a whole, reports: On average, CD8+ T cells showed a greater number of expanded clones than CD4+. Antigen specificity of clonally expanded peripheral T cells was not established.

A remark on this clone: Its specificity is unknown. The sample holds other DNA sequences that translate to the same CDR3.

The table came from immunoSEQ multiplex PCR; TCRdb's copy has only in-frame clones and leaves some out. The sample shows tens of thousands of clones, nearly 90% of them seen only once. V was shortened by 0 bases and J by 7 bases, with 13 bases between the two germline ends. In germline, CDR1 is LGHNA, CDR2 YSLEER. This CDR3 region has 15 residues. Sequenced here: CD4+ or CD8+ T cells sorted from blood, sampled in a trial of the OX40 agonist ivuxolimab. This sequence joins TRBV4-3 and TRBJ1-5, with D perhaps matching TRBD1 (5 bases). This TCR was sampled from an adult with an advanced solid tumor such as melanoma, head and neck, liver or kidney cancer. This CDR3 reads CASSQDWGRSQPQHF. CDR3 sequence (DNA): TGCGCCAGCAGCCAAGATTGGGGCAGATCACAGCCCCAGCATTTT.